The present T cell receptor beta chain was sequenced within a study of blood T cell repertoires in COVID-19. Study as a whole: COVID-19 samples collected from the United States, Italy and Spain covered acute and convalescent phases. The analysed material was cDNA or gDNA that came from T cells, B-cell-depleted T cells, or PBMCs.

Under the authors' procedure: Researchers report that nucleated cell counts were estimated from reference gene primer amplification. The protocol was immunoSEQ multiplex PCR, while the TCRdb copy is restricted to in-frame clones and leaves out a portion. The DNA gave D and trimming, while V, J and clone size come from that table. This sample carries tens of thousands of clones, roughly 84% of them seen once, and the ten largest clones take approximately 29%. This clone was detected once. The CDR3 covers 16 residues. The V gene lost 0 bases and the J gene lost 1 base, with 12 bases spanning the gap. Germline CDR1 is MNHEY and CDR2 is SVGAGI.

This TCR came from a human donor in a cohort sampled during active COVID-19. This sequence joins TRBV6-5 and TRBJ1-2; D unresolved. The sequencing input was peripheral blood. The CDR3 nucleotides are TGTGCCAGCAGTTACTCGTCGGGGAACTATAACTATGGCTACACCTTC. It codes for CASSYSSGNYNYGYTF.